Shown below are 6 T cell receptor beta chains from a single sample sequenced in a study of cytomegalovirus exposure and HLA in healthy donors. The repertoire was sequenced with immunoSEQ multiplex PCR; TCRdb's copy has only in-frame clones and lacks some. Of 220,000 or so clones listed, around nine tenths are singletons. Sequencing input: PBMCs. All receptors come from a young woman in good health and CMV-seronegative.

The chain employs TRBV15 and TRBJ1-2, with no clear D. The CDR3 runs to 12 residues. V dropped 0 bases and J dropped 4 bases, with 3 bases sitting between them. Looked up from germline, CDR1 is LNHNV and CDR2 is YYDKDF (reference sequence). The CDR3: CATSRESYGYTF. The DNA of the CDR3 is TGTGCCACCAGCAGAGAGAGCTATGGCTACACCTTC. Full variable domain (missing parts from reference TRBV15 and TRBJ1-2): DAMVIQNPRYQVTQFGKPVTLSCSQTLNHNVMYWYQQKSSQAPKLLFHYYDKDFNNEADTPDNFQSRRPNTSFCFLDIRSPGLGDTAMYLCATSRESYGYTFGSGTRLTVV.

V gene TRBV6-1 combines with J gene TRBJ1-1, with D uncertain. CDR3 length: 17 amino acids. Germline V lookup: CDR1 MNHNS, CDR2 SASEGT. Trimming removed 3 bases at V and 0 bases at J, with 17 bases between. CDR3 sequence (DNA): TGTGCCAGCAGTGATGGTAGCGGGTGGATTCTGAACACTGAAGCTTTCTTT. Its protein is CASSDGSGWILNTEAFF.

The rearrangement uses TRBV6-1 and TRBJ2-1, with TRBD2 matching over 11 bases. Trimming removed 0 bases from V and 9 bases from J; junction bases left unmatched: 10. CDR1 is MNHNS, CDR2 SASEGT, per germline. This CDR3 is built from 17 residues. The CDR3 DNA is TGTGCCAGCAGTGAAGCGGGTAGGTTAGCGGGAGGGCTTGAGCAGTTCTTC. It codes for CASSEAGRLAGGLEQFF.

The chain couples TRBV6-1 to TRBJ2-7, with 8 bases that match TRBD2. The CDR3 is made up of 13 amino acids. Trimming at V came to 6 bases and at J to 5 bases, leaving 6 bases not matched to a gene. Germline CDR1 reads MNHNS; CDR2 reads SASEGT. CDR3 nucleotides: TGTGCCAGCAGACTAACGGGGGGGGACGAGCAGTACTTC. This encodes CASRLTGGDEQYF.

This clone was counted once. This chain uses TRBV14 with TRBJ2-1; TRBD2 agrees at 16 bases. The length of the CDR3 is 18 residues. The V gene end was trimmed by 0 bases and the J gene end by 4 bases; junction bases not matched to a gene: 3. Germline V gene data show CDR1 as SGHDN and CDR2 as FVKESK. The CDR3: CASSQEGLAGGLYNEQFF. Here the CDR3 DNA reads TGTGCCAGCAGCCAAGAGGGACTAGCGGGAGGGTTATACAATGAGCAGTTCTTC.

This clone appeared once. The gene calls are TRBV27 and TRBJ2-1, with 12 nucleotides matching TRBD2. The CDR3 has 15 residues. The trim removed 5 bases at V and 10 bases at J, leaving 9 bases unmatched. The germline V gene encodes CDR1 MNHEY and CDR2 SMNVEV (reference sequence). The CDR3 spells CASSRGTSGHGEQFF. The CDR3 nucleotides read TGTGCCAGCAGTCGAGGGACTAGCGGGCATGGGGAGCAGTTCTTC.